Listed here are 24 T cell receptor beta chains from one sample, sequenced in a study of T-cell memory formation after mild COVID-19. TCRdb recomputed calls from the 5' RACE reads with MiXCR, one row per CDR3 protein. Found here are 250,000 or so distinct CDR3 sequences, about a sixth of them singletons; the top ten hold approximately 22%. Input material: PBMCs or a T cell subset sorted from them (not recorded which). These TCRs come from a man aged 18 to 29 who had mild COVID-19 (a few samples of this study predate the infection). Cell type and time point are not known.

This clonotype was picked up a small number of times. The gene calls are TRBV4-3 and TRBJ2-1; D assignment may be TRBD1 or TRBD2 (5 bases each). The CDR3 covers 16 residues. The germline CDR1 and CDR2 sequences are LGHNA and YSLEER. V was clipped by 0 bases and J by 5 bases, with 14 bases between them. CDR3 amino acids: CASSQDAGTVDNEQFF. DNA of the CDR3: TGCGCCAGCAGCCAAGACGCCGGGACGGTAGACAATGAGCAGTTCTTC.

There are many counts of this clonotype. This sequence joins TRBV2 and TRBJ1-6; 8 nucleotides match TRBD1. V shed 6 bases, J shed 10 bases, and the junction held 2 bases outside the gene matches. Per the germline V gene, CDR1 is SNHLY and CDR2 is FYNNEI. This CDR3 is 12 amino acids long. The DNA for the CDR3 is TGTGCCAGCAGAGGGACAGGATCACCCCTCCACTTT. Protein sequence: CASRGTGSPLHF.

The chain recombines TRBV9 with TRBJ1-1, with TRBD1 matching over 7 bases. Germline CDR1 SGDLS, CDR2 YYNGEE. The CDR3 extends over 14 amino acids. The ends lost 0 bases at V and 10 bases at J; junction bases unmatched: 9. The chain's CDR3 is CASSVDGTDPPAFF. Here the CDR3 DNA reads TGTGCCAGCAGCGTAGATGGGACAGACCCGCCAGCTTTCTTT.

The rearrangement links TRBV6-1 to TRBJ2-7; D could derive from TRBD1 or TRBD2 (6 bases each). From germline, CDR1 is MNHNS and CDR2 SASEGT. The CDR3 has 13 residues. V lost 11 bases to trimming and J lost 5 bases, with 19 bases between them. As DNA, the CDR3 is TGTGCCGGAAGGGGGGAACTTCGCAACGAGCAGTACTTC. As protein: CAGRGELRNEQYF.

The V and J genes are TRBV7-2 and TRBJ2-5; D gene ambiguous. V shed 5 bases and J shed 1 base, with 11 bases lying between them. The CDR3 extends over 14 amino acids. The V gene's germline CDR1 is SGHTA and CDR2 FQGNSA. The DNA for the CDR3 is TGTGCCAGCAGCGTCCGGTGGGGCCAAGAGACCCAGTACTTC. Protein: CASSVRWGQETQYF.

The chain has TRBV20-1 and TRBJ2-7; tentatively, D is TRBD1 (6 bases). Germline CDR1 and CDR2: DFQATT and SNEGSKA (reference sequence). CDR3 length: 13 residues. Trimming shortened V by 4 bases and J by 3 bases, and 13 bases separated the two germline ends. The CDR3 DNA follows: TGCAGTGCTAATAGTGCAGGGGACTACGAGCAGTACTTC. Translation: CSANSAGDYEQYF.

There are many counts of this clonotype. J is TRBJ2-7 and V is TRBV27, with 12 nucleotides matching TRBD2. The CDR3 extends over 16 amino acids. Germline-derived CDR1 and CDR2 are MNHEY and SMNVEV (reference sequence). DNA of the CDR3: TGTGCCAGCAGTCCGCGGGGACTAGCGGGCCCCTACAAGCAGTACGTC. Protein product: CASSPRGLAGPYKQYV.

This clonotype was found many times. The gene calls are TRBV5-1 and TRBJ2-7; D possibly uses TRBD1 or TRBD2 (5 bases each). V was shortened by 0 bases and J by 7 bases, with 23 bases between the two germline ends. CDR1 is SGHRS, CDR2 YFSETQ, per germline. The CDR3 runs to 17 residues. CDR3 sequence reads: CASSLGQLGDVVGEQYV. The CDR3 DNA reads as TGCGCCAGCAGCTTGGGGCAGCTGGGGGACGTCGTTGGGGAGCAGTACGTC.

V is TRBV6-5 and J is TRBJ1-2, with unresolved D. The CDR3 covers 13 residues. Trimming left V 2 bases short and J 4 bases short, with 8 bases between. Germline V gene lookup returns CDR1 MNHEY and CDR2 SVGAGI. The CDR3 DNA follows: TGTGCCAGCAGTTACACGGATCGCTATGGCTACACCTTC. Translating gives CASSYTDRYGYTF.

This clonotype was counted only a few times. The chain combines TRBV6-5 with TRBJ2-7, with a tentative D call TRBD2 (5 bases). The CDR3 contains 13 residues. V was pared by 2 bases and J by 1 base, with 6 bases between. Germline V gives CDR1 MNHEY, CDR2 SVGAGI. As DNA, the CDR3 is TGTGCCAGCAGTTACGGGGAGTCCTACGAGCAGTACGTC. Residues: CASSYGESYEQYV.

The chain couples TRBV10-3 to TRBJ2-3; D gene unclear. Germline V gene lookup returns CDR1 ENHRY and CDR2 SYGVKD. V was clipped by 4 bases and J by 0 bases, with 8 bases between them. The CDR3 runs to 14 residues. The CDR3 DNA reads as TGTGCCATCAGTGTGGCGGCTAGCACAGATACGCAGTATTTT. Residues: CAISVAASTDTQYF.

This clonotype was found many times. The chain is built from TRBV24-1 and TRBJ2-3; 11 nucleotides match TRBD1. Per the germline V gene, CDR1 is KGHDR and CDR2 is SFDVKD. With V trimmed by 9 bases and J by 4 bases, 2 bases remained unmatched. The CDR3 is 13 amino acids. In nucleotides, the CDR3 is TGTGCCACCGAGGGACAGGGGGCAGATACGCAGTATTTT. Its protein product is CATEGQGADTQYF.

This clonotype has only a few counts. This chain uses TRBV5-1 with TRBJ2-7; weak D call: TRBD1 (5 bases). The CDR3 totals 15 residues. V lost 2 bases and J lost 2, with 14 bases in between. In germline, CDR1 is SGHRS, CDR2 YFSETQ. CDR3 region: CASSFGDSPTYEQYV. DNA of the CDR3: TGCGCCAGCAGCTTTGGCGACAGCCCTACCTACGAGCAGTACGTC.

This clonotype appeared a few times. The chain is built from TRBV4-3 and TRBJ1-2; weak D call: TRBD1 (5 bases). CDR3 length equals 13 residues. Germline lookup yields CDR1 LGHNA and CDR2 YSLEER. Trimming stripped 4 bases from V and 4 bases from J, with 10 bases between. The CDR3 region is CASSRGHIYGYTF. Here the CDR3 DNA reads TGCGCCAGCAGCCGAGGACACATCTATGGCTACACCTTC.

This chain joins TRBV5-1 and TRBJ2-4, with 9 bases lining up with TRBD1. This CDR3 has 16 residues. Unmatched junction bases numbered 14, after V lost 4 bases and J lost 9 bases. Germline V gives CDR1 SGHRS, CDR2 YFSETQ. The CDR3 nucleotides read TGCGCCAGCAGCCGCAGTTCTCTTCGACAGGGGGGCATTCAGTACTTC. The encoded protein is CASSRSSLRQGGIQYF. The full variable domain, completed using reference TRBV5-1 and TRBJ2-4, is KAGVTQTPRYLIKTRGQQVTLSCSPISGHRSVSWYQQTPGQGLQFLFEYFSETQRNKGNFPGRFSGRQFSNSRSEMNVSTLELGDSALYLCASSRSSLRQGGIQYFGAGTRLSVL.

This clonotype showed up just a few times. In nucleotides, the CDR3 is TGTGCCAGCAGTTACGCACTAGCGGGGAACCAAGAGACCCAGTACTTC. Amino acids: CASSYALAGNQETQYF. This rearrangement joins TRBV6-2 or TRBV6-3 to TRBJ2-5; 10 nucleotides line up with TRBD2. The germline CDR1 and CDR2 sequences are MNHEY and SVGEGT. Trimming took 2 bases from V and 0 from J; bases not matched to a gene: 3. The CDR3 loop spans 16 amino acids.

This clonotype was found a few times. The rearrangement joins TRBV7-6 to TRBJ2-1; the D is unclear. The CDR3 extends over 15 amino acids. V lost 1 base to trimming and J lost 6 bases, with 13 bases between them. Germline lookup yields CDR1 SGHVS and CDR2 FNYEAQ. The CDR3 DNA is TGTGCCAGCAGCTTAGGGGCCCTCGTGATCAATGAGCAGTTCTTC. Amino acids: CASSLGALVINEQFF.

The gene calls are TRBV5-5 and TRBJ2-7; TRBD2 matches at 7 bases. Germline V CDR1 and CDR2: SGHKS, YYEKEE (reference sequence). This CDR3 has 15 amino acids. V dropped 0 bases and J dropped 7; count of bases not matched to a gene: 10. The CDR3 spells CASSLVQRRGREQYV. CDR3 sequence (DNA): TGTGCCAGCAGCTTGGTCCAACGGCGGGGGAGGGAGCAGTACGTC.

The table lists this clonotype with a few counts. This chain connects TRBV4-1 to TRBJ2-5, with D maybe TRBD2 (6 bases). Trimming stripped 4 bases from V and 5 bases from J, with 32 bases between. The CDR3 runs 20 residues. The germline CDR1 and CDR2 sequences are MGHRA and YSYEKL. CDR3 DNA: TGCGCCAGCAGCCCCCTCGTCCCCTTTCTAAGGACGTCTAGCGTGGAGACCCAGTACTTC. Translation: CASSPLVPFLRTSSVETQYF.

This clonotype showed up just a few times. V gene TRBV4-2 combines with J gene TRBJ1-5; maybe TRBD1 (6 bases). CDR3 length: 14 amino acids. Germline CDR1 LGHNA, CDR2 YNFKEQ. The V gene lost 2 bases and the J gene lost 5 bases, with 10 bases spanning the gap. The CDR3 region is CASSQRTADQPQHF. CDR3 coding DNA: TGTGCCAGCAGCCAACGGACAGCCGATCAGCCCCAGCATTTT.

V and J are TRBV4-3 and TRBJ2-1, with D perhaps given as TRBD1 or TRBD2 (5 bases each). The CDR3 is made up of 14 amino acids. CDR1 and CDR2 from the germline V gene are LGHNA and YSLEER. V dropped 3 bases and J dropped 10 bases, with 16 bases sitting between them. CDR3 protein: CASSQNRRDREQFF. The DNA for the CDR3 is TGCGCCAGCAGCCAGAACCGACGGGACCGCGAGCAGTTCTTC.

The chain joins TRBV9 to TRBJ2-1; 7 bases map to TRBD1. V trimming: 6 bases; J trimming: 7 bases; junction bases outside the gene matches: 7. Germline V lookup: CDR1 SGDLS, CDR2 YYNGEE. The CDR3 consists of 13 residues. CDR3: CASNPRGPNEQFF. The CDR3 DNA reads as TGTGCCAGCAACCCGAGGGGGCCGAATGAGCAGTTCTTC.

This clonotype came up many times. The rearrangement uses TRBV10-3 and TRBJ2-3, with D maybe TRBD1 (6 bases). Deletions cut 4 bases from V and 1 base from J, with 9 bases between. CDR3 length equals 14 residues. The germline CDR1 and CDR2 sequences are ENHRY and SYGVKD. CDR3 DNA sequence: TGTGCCATCAGTGTGGGGGCCGGCACAGATACGCAGTATTTT. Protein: CAISVGAGTDTQYF.

The CDR3 here is CATSDTRVGNEQFF. In DNA form, the CDR3 reads TGTGCCACCAGTGATACCAGGGTTGGGAATGAGCAGTTCTTC. The chain employs TRBV24-1 and TRBJ2-1; tentative D call: TRBD1 (5 bases). Germline CDR1 KGHDR, CDR2 SFDVKD. CDR3 length: 14 residues. V was pared by 3 bases and J by 7 bases, with 12 bases between.